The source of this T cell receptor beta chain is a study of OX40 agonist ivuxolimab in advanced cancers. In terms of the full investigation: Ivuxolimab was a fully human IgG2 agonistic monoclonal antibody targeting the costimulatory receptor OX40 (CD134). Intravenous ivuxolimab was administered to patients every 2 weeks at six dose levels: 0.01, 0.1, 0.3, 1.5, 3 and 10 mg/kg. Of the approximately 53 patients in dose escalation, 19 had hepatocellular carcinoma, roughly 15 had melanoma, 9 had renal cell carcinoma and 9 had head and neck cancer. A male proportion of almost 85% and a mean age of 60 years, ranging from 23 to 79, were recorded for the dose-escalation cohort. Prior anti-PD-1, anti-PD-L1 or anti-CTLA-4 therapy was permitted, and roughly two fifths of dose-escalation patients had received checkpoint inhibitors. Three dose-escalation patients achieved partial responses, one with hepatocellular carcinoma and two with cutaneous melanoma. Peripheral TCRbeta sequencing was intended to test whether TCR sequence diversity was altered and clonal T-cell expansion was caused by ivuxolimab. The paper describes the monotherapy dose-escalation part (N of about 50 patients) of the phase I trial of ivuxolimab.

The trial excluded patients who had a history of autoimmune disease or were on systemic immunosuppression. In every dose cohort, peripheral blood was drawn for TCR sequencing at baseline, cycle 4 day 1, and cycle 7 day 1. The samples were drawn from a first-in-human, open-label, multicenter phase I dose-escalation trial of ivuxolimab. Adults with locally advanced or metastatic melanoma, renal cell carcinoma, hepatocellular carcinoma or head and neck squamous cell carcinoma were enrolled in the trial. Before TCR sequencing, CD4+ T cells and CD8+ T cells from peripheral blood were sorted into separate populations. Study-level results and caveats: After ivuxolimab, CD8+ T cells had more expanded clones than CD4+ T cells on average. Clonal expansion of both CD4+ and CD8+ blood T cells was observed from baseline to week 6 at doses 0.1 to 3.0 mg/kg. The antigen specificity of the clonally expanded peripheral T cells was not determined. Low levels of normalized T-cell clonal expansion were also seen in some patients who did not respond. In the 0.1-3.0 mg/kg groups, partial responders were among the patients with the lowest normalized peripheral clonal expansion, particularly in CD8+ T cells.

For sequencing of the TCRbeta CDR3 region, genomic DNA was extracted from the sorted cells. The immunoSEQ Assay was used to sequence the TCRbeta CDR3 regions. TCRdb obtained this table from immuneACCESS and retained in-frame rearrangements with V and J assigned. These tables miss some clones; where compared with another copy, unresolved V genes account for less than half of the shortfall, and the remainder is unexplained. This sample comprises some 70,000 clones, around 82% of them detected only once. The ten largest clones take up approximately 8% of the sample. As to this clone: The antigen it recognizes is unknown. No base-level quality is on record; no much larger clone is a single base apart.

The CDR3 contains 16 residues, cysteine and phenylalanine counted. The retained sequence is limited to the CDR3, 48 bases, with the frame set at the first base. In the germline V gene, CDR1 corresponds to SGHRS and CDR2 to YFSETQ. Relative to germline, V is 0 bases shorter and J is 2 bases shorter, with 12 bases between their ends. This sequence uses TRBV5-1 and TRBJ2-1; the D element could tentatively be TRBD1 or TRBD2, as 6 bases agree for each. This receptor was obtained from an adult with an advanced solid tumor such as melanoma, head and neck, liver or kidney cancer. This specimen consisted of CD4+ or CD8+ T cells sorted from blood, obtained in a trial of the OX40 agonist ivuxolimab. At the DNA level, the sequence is TGCGCCAGCAGCTTGGACGGAGGGGGACCCTACAATGAGCAGTTCTTC. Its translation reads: CASSLDGGGPYNEQFF.